This section outlines one TCR beta chain sequence together with its context. Between the trimmed V and J ends, which lost 2 bases and 0 bases, there was a span of 13 bases. Germline CDR1 KGHSH, CDR2 LQKENI. CDR3 length equals 16 residues. This sample is part of a study of blood T cell repertoires in COVID-19. The data were produced by immunoSEQ multiplex PCR, yet TCRdb's version contains in-frame clones alone and is incomplete. The data show 390,000 or so clones, approximately 87% seen once. The rearrangement links TRBV18 to TRBJ1-1; D is undetermined. Material for sequencing was peripheral blood. The TCR sequence derives from a woman in her twenties or thirties with COVID-19, enrolled during active disease. CDR3 sequence (DNA): TGTGCCAGCTCACCAGGTGGAGGGTCGGTGAACACTGAAGCTTTCTTT. Translated: CASSPGGGSVNTEAFF.